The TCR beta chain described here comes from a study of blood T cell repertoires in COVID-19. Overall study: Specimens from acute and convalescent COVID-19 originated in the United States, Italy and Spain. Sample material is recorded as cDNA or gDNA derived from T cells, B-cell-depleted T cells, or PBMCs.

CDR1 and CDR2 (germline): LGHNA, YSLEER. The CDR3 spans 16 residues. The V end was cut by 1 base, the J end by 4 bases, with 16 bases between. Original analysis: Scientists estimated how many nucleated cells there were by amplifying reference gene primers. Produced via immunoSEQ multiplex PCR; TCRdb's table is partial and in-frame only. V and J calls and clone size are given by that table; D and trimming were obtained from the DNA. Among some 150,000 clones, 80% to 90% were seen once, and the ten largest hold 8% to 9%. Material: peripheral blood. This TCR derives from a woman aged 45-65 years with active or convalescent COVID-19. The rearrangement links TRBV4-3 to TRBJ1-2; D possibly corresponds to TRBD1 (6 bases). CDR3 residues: CASSQVIQGLGYGYTF. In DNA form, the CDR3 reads TGCGCCAGCAGCCAAGTTATCCAGGGGCTAGGCTATGGCTACACCTTC.